Listed here is a single T cell receptor beta chain. The data were taken from a study of T cells expressing NK-cell markers. Germline CDR1 reads PRHDT; CDR2 reads FYEKMQ (reference sequence). The length of the CDR3 is 12 residues. Reprocessing the 5' RACE reads, TCRdb reports a single entry for every CDR3 protein and omits DNA. The table for this sample gives 500,000 to 600,000 distinct CDR3 sequences. This clonotype was obtained from a man aged 18-30 years in good health. V is TRBV13 and J is TRBJ2-2; lacking DNA, the TRBD1 call made by TCRdb goes unchecked. Material for sequencing was blood T cells: a sorted CD56 or NKG2C T cell subset, CD4+ or CD8+ T cells, or bulk PBMC T cells (not recorded which). The CDR3 protein is CASSEDRGELFF.